These 5 T cell receptor beta chains were sequenced from one sample in a study of control samples from healthy donors and cancer patients. The assay was immunoSEQ multiplex PCR, and TCRdb's table has in-frame clones only and misses some. The table has about 190,000 clones, around 93% seen once; the top ten hold approximately 1.8%. The sequenced sample was blood. All receptors derive from a young man in good health.

The chain couples TRBV18 to TRBJ2-2; D not resolved. CDR1 is KGHSH, CDR2 LQKENI, per germline. V shed 3 bases and J shed 0 bases, with 20 bases lying between them. CDR3 length: 19 amino acids. CDR3 loop: CASSPLARSTFANTGELFF. The CDR3 DNA reads TGTGCCAGCTCACCGTTGGCACGTAGTACCTTCGCGAACACCGGGGAGCTGTTTTTT.

The chain has TRBV5-6 and TRBJ2-7; D unresolved. The CDR3 has 11 amino acids. Between the trimmed V and J ends, which lost 0 bases and 5 bases, there was a span of 3 bases. CDR1 is SGHDT and CDR2 is YYEEEE in the germline V gene. The CDR3 bases are TGTGCCAGCAGCTTGGGCCACGAGCAGTACTTC. Its translation: CASSLGHEQYF.

The V call is TRBV6-6, the J call TRBJ2-5; 7 positions match TRBD1. Per germline, CDR1 MNHNY and CDR2 SVGAGI (reference sequence). V was clipped by 0 bases and J by 1 base; unmatched bases: 2. This CDR3 comprises 15 residues. The CDR3 reads CASSYSRGPQETQYF. The CDR3 DNA reads TGTGCCAGCAGTTACTCGAGGGGGCCCCAAGAGACCCAGTACTTC.

The rearrangement links TRBV3-1 (or the pseudogene TRBV3-2) to TRBJ2-7, with D perhaps being TRBD1 or TRBD2 (5 bases each). Per the germline V gene, CDR1 is LGHDT and CDR2 is YNNKEL (reference sequence). The V end lost 2 bases, the J end lost 0 bases, and 14 bases lay between the germline ends. There are 16 residues in the CDR3. The chain's CDR3 is CASSQTGTRSSYEQYF. Here the CDR3 DNA reads TGTGCCAGCAGCCAAACCGGGACGAGGAGCTCCTACGAGCAGTACTTC.

Worth noting for this clone: Within the sample, other DNA sequences also encode this same CDR3. V usage is TRBV30 and J usage is TRBJ1-4, with 7 bases identical to TRBD1. Germline V gives CDR1 GTSNPN, CDR2 SVGIG (reference sequence). The CDR3 spans 14 residues. V was pared by 2 bases and J by 4 bases, with 4 bases of the junction left unmatched. The CDR3 DNA reads TGTGCCTGGAGTCCAGGGGGGATTAATGAAAAACTGTTTTTT. As protein: CAWSPGGINEKLFF.